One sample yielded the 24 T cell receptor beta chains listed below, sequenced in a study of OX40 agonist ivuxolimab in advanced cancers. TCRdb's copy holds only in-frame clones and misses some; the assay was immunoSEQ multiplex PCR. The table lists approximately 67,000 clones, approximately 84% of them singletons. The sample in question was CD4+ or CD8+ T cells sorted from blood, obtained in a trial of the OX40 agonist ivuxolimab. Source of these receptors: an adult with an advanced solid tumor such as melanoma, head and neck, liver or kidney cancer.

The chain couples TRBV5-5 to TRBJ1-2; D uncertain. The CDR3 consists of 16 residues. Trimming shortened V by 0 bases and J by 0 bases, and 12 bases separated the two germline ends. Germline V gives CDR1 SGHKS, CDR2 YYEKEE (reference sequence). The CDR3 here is CASSLVSGLANYGYTF. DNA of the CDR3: TGTGCCAGCAGCTTGGTTTCGGGGTTAGCTAACTATGGCTACACCTTC.

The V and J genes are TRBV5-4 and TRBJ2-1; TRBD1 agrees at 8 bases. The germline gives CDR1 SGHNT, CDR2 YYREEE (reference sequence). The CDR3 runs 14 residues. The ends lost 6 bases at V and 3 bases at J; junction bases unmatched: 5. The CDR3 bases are TGTGCCAGCAACAGGGGGGCAAACTACAATGAGCAGTTCTTC. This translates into CASNRGANYNEQFF.

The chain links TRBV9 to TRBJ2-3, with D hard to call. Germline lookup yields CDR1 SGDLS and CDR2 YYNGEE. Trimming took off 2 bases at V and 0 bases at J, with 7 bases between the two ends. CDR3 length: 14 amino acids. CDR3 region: CASSVLSSTDTQYF. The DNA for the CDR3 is TGTGCCAGCAGCGTTCTTTCTAGCACAGATACGCAGTATTTT. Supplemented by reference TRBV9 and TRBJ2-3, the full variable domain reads DSGVTQTPKHLITATGQRVTLRCSPRSGDLSVYWYQQSLDQGLQFLIQYYNGEERAKGNILERFSAQQFPDLHSELNLSSLELGDSALYFCASSVLSSTDTQYFGPGTRLTVL.

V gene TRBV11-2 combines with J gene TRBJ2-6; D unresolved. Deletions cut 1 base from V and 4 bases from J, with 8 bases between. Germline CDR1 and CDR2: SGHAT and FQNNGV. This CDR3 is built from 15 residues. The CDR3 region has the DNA TGTGCCAGCAGCTTAGTTCCTTCGGGGGCCAACGTCCTGACTTTC. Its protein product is CASSLVPSGANVLTF.

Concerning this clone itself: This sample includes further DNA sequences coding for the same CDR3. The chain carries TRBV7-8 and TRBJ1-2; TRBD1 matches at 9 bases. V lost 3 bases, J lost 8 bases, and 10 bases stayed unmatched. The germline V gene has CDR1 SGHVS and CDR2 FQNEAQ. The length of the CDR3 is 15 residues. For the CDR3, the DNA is TGTGCCAGCAGCTTGGGACAGGGTAGGGGGTACGGCTACACCTTC. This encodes CASSLGQGRGYGYTF.

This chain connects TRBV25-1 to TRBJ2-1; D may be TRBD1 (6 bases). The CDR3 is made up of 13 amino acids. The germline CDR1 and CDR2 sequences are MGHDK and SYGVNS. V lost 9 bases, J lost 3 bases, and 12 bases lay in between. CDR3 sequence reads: CARVDSHYNEQFF. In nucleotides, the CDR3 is TGTGCCAGGGTGGACAGTCACTACAATGAGCAGTTCTTC. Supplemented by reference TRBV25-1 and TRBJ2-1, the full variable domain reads EADIYQTPRYLVIGTGKKITLECSQTMGHDKMYWYQQDPGMELHLIHYSYGVNSTEKGDLSSESTVSRIRTEHFPLTLESARPSHTSQYLCARVDSHYNEQFFGPGTRLTVL.

The CDR3 sequence: CASSLGARTAGNTIYF. In nucleotides, the CDR3 is TGTGCCAGCAGCTTAGGGGCCCGAACAGCGGGAAACACCATATATTTT. This sequence joins TRBV7-2 and TRBJ1-3, with D uncertain. Trimming cost V 1 base and J 4 bases, with 14 bases left between them. The V gene's germline CDR1 is SGHTA and CDR2 FQGNSA. CDR3 size: 16 residues.

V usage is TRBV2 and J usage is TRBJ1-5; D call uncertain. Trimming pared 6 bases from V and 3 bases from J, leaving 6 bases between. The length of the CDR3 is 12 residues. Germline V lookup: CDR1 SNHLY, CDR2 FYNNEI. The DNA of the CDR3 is TGTGCCAGCAGGCAGTCCAATCAGCCCCAGCATTTT. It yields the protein CASRQSNQPQHF.

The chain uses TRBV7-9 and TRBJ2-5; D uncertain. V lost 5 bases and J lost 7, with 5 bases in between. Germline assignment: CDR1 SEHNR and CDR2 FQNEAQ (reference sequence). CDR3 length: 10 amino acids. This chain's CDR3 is CASSLGTQYF. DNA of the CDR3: TGTGCCAGCAGCCTAGGGACCCAGTACTTC.

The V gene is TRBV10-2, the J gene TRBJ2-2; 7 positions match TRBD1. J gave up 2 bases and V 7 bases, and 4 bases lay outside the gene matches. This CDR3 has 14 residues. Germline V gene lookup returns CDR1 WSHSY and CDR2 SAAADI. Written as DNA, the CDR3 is TGCGCCAGCACCGGGACAGCTAACACCGGGGAGCTGTTTTTT. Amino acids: CASTGTANTGELFF.

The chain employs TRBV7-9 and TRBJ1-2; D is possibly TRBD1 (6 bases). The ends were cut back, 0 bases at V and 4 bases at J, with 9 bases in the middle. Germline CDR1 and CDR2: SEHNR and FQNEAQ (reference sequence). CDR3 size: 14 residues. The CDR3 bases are TGTGCCAGCAGCTTAGCTGGGGGCTCCTATGGCTACACCTTC. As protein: CASSLAGGSYGYTF. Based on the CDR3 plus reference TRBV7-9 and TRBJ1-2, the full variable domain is DTGVSQNPRHKITKRGQNVTFRCDPISEHNRLYWYRQTLGQGPEFLTYFQNEAQLEKSRLLSDRFSAERPKGSFSTLEIQRTEQGDSAMYLCASSLAGGSYGYTFGSGTRLTVV.

The CDR3 loop is CASSERGTGSYGYTF. The CDR3 coding sequence is TGTGCCAGCAGTGAAAGGGGGACAGGGAGCTATGGCTACACCTTC. The J gene is TRBJ1-2, the V gene TRBV2; the match to TRBD1 covers 9 bases. V lost 2 bases, J lost 4 bases, and 5 bases stayed unmatched. Germline V gene lookup returns CDR1 SNHLY and CDR2 FYNNEI. The CDR3 extends over 15 amino acids.

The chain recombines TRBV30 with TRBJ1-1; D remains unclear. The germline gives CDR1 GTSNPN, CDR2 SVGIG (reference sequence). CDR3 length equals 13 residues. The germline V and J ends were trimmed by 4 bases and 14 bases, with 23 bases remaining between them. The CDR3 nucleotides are TGTGCCTGGACCTCGGGGAGAAGGTCGGCGTCGTTCTTT. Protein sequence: CAWTSGRRSASFF.

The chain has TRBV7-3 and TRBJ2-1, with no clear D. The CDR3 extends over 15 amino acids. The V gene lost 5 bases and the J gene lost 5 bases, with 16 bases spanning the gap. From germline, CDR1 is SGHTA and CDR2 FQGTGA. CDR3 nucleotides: TGTGCCAGCAGCCAGAACGGACCGTTTGACAATGAGCAGTTCTTC. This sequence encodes CASSQNGPFDNEQFF.

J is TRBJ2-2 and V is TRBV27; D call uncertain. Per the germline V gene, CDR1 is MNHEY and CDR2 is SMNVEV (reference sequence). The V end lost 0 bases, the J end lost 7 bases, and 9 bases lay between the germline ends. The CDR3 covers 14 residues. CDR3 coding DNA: TGTGCCAGCAGTTTATCGAATGGCATCGGGGAGCTGTTTTTT. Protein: CASSLSNGIGELFF.

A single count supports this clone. CDR3 in amino acids: CASSEGNREGGEQYF. CDR3 coding DNA: TGTGCCAGCAGTGAAGGGAACAGGGAAGGAGGCGAGCAGTACTTC. The V gene is TRBV6-1, the J gene TRBJ2-7; tentative D call: TRBD1 (6 bases). The CDR3 is 15 amino acids. Trimming left V 1 base short and J 6 bases short, with 16 bases between. Germline V gene lookup returns CDR1 MNHNS and CDR2 SASEGT.

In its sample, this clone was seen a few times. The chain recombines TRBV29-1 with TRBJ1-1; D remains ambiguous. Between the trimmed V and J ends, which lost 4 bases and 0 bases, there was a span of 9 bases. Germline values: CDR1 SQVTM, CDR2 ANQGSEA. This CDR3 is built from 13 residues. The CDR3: CSVAKELNTEAFF. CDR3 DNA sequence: TGCAGCGTTGCGAAGGAACTGAACACTGAAGCTTTCTTT.

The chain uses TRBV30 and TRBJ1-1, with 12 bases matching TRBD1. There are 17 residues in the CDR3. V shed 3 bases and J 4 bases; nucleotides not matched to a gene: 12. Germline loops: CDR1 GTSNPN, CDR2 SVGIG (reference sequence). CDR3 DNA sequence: TGTGCCTGGAGCCGCAAACAGGGACAGGGGGCGGGCACTGAAGCTTTCTTT. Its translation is CAWSRKQGQGAGTEAFF.

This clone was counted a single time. DNA for the CDR3: TGTGCCAGCAACGGACTGGGCTACGAGCAGTACTTC. Amino acid sequence: CASNGLGYEQYF. This chain joins TRBV28 and TRBJ2-7, with a weak D call TRBD2 (5 bases). Germline loops: CDR1 MDHEN, CDR2 SYDVKM. The CDR3 length is 12 residues. Trimming removed 7 bases from V and 3 bases from J, with 10 bases in between.

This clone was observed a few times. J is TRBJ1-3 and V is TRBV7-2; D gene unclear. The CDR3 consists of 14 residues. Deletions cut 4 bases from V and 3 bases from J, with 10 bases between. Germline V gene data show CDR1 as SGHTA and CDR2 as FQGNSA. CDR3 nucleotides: TGTGCCAGCAGCTCTAGTGTAGGTGGAAACACCATATATTTT. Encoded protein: CASSSSVGGNTIYF.

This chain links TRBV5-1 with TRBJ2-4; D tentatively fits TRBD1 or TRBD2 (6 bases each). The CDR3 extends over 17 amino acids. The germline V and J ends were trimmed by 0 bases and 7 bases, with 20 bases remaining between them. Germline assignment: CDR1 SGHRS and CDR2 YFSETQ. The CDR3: CASSLARGGAGGNIQYF. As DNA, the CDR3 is TGCGCCAGCAGCTTGGCCAGAGGTGGGGCCGGGGGCAACATTCAGTACTTC. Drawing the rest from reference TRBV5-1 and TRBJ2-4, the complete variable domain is KAGVTQTPRYLIKTRGQQVTLSCSPISGHRSVSWYQQTPGQGLQFLFEYFSETQRNKGNFPGRFSGRQFSNSRSEMNVSTLELGDSALYLCASSLARGGAGGNIQYFGAGTRLSVL.

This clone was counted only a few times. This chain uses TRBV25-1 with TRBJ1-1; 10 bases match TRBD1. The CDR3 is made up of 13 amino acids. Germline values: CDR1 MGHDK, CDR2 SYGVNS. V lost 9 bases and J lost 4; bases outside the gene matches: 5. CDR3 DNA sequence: TGTGCCAGAGGGACAGGGGAGAGCACTGAAGCTTTCTTT. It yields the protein CARGTGESTEAFF. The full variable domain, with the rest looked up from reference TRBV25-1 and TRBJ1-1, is EADIYQTPRYLVIGTGKKITLECSQTMGHDKMYWYQQDPGMELHLIHYSYGVNSTEKGDLSSESTVSRIRTEHFPLTLESARPSHTSQYLCARGTGESTEAFFGQGTRLTVV.

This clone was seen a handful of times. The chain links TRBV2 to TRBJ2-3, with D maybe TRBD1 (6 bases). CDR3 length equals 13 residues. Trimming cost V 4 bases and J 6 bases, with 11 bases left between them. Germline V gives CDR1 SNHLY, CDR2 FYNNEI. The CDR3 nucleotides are TGTGCCAGCAGTGGGGGGCCCGCTGATACGCAGTATTTT. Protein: CASSGGPADTQYF.

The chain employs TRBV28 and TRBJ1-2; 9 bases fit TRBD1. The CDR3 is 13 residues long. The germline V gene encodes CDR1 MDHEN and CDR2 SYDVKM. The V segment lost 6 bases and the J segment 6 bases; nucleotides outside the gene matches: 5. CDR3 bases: TGTGCCAGCAGAACGACAGGGGGAAATGGCTACACCTTC. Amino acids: CASRTTGGNGYTF.